This is a list of T cell receptor beta chains from one sample in a study of early T cells in non-severe SARS-CoV-2 infection. TCRdb re-derived calls from the 5' RACE reads in MiXCR, one entry per CDR3 protein. The data contain 65,000 to 75,000 distinct CDR3 sequences, less than 15% of them singletons. The sample consisted of whole blood. The receptors shown here come from an adult who was a healthcare worker with PCR-confirmed SARS-CoV-2 infection or an uninfected control (not recorded which). Each CDR3 is given with its conserved first and last residue. A D gene is named only where the DNA matches it firmly. Clone size, where shown, is once, few, many, or a class for clones that have expanded.

V: TRBV9
J: TRBJ1-2
D: NA
size: NA
CDR3: CASSPTATGYGYTF
DNA: TGTGCCAGCAGCCCGACGGCCACGGGCTATGGCTACACCTTC

V: TRBV20-1
J: TRBJ1-2
D: NA
size: many
CDR3: CSARIDGGPGYTF
DNA: TGCAGTGCTAGGATTGATGGGGGACCCGGCTACACCTTC

V: TRBV5-5
J: TRBJ1-5
D: NA
size: NA
CDR3: CASSLDSYSNQPQHF
DNA: TGTGCCAGCAGCTTGGACAGTTATAGCAATCAGCCCCAGCATTTT

V: TRBV5-5
J: TRBJ1-2
D: TRBD1
size: NA
CDR3: CASSSDRVFGYTF
DNA: TGTGCCAGCAGCTCGGACAGGGTCTTTGGCTACACCTTC

V: TRBV5-6
J: TRBJ2-3
D: NA
size: few
CDR3: CASSYSQTSNTDTQYF
DNA: TGTGCCAGCAGCTATTCACAGACAAGCAACACAGATACGCAGTATTTT

V: TRBV29-1
J: TRBJ2-1
D: NA
size: NA
CDR3: CSLRGNNNEQFF
DNA: TGCAGCCTACGCGGGAATAACAATGAGCAGTTCTTC

V: TRBV27
J: TRBJ2-5
D: NA
size: few
CDR3: CASSLLGGSRETQYF
DNA: TGTGCCAGCAGTTTATTGGGCGGGTCGCGGGAGACCCAGTACTTC

V: TRBV9
J: TRBJ2-3
D: TRBD2
size: few
CDR3: CASSVGLAGGTDTQYF
DNA: TGTGCCAGCAGCGTAGGCCTAGCGGGGGGCACAGATACGCAGTATTTT

V: TRBV24-1
J: TRBJ2-2
D: TRBD1
size: NA
CDR3: CATSAGGGTQELFF
DNA: TGTGCCACCAGTGCAGGGGGCGGGACTCAGGAGCTGTTTTTT

V: TRBV19
J: TRBJ2-4
D: TRBD1
size: NA
CDR3: CASSRQGTGPRGNIQYF
DNA: TGTGCCAGTAGTAGGCAAGGGACAGGACCCCGGGGAAACATTCAGTACTTC

V: TRBV11-3
J: TRBJ2-4
D: NA
size: NA
CDR3: CASSLGVARAIQYF
DNA: TGTGCCAGCAGCTTAGGGGTTGCTAGAGCCATTCAGTACTTC

V: TRBV7-8
J: TRBJ2-6
D: TRBD1
size: NA
CDR3: CASSPRGLDVLTF
DNA: TGTGCCAGCAGCCCAAGGGGGCTAGACGTCCTGACTTTC

V: TRBV11-2
J: TRBJ2-1
D: NA
size: NA
CDR3: CASSLRGTYSYNEQFF
DNA: TGTGCCAGCAGCTTGAGGGGAACCTACTCCTACAATGAGCAGTTCTTC

V: TRBV21-1
J: TRBJ2-3
D: NA
size: many
CDR3: CASSPGWGRADTQYF
DNA: TGTGCCAGCAGCCCCGGATGGGGGCGCGCAGATACGCAGTATTTT

V: TRBV9
J: TRBJ2-1
D: NA
size: many
CDR3: CASSVASNNEQFF
DNA: TGTGCCAGCAGCGTAGCCTCTAACAATGAGCAGTTCTTC

V: TRBV11-2
J: TRBJ2-5
D: NA
size: NA
CDR3: CASSLILATETQYF
DNA: TGTGCCAGCAGCTTAATTCTAGCTACAGAGACCCAGTACTTC

V: TRBV10-3
J: TRBJ2-7
D: TRBD1
size: NA
CDR3: CAITGTGSNEQYF
DNA: TGTGCCATCACGGGGACAGGGAGCAACGAGCAGTACTTC

V: TRBV7-8
J: TRBJ2-1
D: NA
size: NA
CDR3: CASRYDNEQFF
DNA: TGTGCCAGCAGGTACGACAATGAGCAGTTCTTC

V: TRBV13
J: TRBJ2-3
D: NA
size: few
CDR3: CASSLGLPDTQYF
DNA: TGTGCCAGCAGCTTAGGTTTGCCAGATACGCAGTATTTT

V: TRBV28
J: TRBJ2-1
D: TRBD1
size: NA
CDR3: CASSDLNRGSDNEQFF
DNA: TGTGCCAGCAGTGACCTCAACAGGGGATCCGACAATGAGCAGTTCTTC

V: TRBV19
J: TRBJ1-5
D: NA
size: many
CDR3: CASSIPRGQPQHF
DNA: TGTGCCAGTAGTATCCCCAGGGGCCAGCCCCAGCATTTT

V: TRBV2
J: TRBJ2-6
D: NA
size: many
CDR3: CASSDWTSGANVLTF
DNA: TGTGCCAGCAGTGATTGGACCTCTGGGGCCAACGTCCTGACTTTC

V: TRBV18
J: TRBJ1-2
D: NA
size: few
CDR3: CASSPKAERNYGYTF
DNA: TGTGCCAGCTCACCTAAAGCGGAACGTAACTATGGCTACACCTTC

V: TRBV19
J: TRBJ1-2
D: NA
size: NA
CDR3: CASQAYPHGYTF
DNA: TGTGCCAGCCAAGCATACCCCCATGGCTACACCTTC

V: TRBV7-9
J: TRBJ1-1
D: NA
size: NA
CDR3: CASILDPGRSDTEAFF
DNA: TGTGCCAGCATCCTGGACCCCGGGAGGTCAGACACTGAAGCTTTCTTT